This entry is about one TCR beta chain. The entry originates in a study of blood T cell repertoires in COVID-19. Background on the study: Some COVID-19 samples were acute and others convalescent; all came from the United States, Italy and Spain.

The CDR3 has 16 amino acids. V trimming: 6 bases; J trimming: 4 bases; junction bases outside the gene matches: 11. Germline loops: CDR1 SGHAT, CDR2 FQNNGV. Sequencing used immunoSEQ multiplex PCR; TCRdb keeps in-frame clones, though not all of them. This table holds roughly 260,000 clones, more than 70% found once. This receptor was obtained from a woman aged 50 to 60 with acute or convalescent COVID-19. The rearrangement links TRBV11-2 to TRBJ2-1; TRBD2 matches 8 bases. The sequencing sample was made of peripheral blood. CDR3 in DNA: TGTGCCAGCAGGACGTTGGTAGCGGGAATGTACAATGAGCAGTTCTTC. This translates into CASRTLVAGMYNEQFF.